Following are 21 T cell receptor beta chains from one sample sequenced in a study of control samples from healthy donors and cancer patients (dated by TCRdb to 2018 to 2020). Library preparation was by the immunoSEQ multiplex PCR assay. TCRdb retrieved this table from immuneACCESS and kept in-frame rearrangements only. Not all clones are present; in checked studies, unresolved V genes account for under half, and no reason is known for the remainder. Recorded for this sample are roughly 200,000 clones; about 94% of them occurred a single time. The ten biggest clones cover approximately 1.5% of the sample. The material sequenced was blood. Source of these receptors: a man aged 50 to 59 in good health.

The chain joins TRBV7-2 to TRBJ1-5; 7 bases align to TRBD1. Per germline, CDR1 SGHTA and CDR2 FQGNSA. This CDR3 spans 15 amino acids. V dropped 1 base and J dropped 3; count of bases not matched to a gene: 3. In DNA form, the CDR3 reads TGTGCCAGCAGCTTAGTAAGGGGGCACAATCAGCCCCAGCATTTT. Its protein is CASSLVRGHNQPQHF.

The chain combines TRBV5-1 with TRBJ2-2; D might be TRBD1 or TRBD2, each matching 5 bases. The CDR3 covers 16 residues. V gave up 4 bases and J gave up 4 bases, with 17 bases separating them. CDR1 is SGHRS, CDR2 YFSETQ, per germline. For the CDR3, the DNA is TGCGCCAGCAGCCCTAGGACCGGGGCGGGCACCGGGGAGCTGTTTTTT. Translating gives CASSPRTGAGTGELFF.

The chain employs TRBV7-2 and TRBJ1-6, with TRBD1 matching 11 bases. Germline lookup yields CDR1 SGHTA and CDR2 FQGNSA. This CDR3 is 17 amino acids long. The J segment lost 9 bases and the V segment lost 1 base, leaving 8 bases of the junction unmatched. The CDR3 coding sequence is TGTGCCAGCAGCTTAGAAAGGGACAGGGGGTGGAGTTCACCCCTCCACTTT. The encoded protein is CASSLERDRGWSSPLHF.

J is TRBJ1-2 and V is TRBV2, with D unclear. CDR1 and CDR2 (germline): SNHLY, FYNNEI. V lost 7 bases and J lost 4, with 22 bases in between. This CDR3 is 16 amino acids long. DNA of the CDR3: TGTGCCAGCACACTAAGCGAGGAAGGGCAGATCTATGGCTACACCTTC. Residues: CASTLSEEGQIYGYTF.

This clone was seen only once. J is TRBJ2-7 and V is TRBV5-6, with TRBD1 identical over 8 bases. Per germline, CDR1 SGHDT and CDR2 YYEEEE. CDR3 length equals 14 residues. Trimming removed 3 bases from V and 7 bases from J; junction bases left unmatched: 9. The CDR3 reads CASSWRTGFREQYV. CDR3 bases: TGTGCCAGCAGCTGGAGGACAGGGTTCAGGGAGCAGTACGTC.

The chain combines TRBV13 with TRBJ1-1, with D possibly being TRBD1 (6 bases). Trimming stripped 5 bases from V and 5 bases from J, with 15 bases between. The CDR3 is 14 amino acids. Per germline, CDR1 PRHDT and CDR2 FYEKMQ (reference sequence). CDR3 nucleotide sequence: TGTGCCAGCAGCGCAGCAGGGGTTTGGACTGAAGCTTTCTTT. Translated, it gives CASSAAGVWTEAFF.

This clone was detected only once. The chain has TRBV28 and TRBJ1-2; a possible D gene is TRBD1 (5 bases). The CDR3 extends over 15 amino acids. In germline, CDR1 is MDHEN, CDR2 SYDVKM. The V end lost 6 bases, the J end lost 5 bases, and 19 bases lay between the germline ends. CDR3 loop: CASRSGTREKYGYTF. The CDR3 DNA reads TGTGCCAGCAGATCCGGGACCAGGGAGAAGTATGGCTACACCTTC.

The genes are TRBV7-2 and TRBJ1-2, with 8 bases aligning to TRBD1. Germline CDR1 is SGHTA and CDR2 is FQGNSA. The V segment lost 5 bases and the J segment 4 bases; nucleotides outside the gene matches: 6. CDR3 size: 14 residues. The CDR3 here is CASSPRQGTYGYTF. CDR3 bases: TGTGCCAGCAGCCCCCGACAGGGGACCTATGGCTACACCTTC.

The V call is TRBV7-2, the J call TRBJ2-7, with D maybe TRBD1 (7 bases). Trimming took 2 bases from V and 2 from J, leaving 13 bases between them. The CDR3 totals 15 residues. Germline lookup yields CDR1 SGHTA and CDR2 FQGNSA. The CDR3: CASSLTAGGPYEQYF. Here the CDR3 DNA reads TGTGCCAGCAGCTTAACGGCAGGGGGGCCCTACGAGCAGTACTTC.

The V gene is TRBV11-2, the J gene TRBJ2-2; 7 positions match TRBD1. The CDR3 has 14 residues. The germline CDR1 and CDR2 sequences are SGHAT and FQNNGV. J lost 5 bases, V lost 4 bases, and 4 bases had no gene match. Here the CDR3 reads CASSSQGWTGELFF. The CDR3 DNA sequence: TGTGCCAGCAGCTCACAGGGGTGGACCGGGGAGCTGTTTTTT.

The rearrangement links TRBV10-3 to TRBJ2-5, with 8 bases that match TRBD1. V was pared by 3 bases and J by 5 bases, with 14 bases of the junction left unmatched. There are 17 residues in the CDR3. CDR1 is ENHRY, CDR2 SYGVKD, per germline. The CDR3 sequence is CAISEGQGNGRRETQYF. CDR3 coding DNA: TGTGCCATCAGTGAAGGACAGGGTAACGGGAGACGCGAGACCCAGTACTTC.

The CDR3 protein is CASSQFGRVGYGYTF. The CDR3, as DNA: TGCGCCAGCAGCCAATTTGGCAGAGTCGGGTATGGCTACACCTTC. The chain has TRBV4-1 and TRBJ1-2; no clear D. Trimming took off 2 bases at V and 5 bases at J, with 15 bases between the two ends. In germline, CDR1 is MGHRA, CDR2 YSYEKL. CDR3 length: 15 amino acids.

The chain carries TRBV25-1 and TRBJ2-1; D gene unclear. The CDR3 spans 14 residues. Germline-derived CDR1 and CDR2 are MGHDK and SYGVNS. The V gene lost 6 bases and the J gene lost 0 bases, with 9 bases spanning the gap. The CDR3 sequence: CASRAPGSYNEQFF. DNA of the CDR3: TGTGCCAGCAGAGCCCCGGGCTCCTACAATGAGCAGTTCTTC.

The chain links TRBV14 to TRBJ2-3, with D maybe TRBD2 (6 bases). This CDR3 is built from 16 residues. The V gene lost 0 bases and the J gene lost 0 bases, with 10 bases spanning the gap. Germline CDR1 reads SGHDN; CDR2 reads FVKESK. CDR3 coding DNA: TGTGCCAGCAGCCAAGACTCGGGACTTAGCACAGATACGCAGTATTTT. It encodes CASSQDSGLSTDTQYF.

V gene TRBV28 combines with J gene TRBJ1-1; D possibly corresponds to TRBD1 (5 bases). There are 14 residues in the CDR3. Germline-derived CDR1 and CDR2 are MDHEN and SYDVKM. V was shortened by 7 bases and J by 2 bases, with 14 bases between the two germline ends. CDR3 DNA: TGTGCCAGCACCGCGGGGACGGTCAACACTGAAGCTTTCTTT. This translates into CASTAGTVNTEAFF.

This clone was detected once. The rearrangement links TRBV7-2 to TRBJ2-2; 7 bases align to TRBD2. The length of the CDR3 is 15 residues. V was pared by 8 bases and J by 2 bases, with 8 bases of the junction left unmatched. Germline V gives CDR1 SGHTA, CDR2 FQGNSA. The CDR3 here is CASGGGRINTGELFF. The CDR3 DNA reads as TGTGCCAGCGGGGGGGGACGGATAAACACCGGGGAGCTGTTTTTT.

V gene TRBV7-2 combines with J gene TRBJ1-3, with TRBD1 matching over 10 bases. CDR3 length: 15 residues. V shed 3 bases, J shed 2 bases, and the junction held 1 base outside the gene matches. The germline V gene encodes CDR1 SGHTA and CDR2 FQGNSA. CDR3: CASSFDRGPGNTIYF. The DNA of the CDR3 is TGTGCCAGCAGCTTTGACAGGGGGCCTGGAAACACCATATATTTT. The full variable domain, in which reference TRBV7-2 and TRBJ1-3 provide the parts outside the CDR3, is GAGVSQSPSNKVTEKGKDVELRCDPISGHTALYWYRQSLGQGLEFLIYFQGNSAPDKSGLPSDRFSAERTGGSVSTLTIQRTQQEDSAVYLCASSFDRGPGNTIYFGEGSWLTVV.

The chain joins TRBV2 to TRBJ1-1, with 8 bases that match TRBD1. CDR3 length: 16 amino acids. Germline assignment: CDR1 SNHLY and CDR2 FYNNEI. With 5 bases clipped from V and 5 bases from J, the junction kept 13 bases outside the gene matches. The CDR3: CASSSWAGGVGTEAFF. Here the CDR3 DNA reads TGTGCCAGCAGTTCATGGGCAGGGGGCGTCGGAACTGAAGCTTTCTTT.

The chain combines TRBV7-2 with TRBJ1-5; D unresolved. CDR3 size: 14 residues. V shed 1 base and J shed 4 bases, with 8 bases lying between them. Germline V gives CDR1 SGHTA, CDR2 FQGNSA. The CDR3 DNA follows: TGTGCCAGCAGCTTAGAGGGTTTGAATCAGCCCCAGCATTTT. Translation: CASSLEGLNQPQHF.

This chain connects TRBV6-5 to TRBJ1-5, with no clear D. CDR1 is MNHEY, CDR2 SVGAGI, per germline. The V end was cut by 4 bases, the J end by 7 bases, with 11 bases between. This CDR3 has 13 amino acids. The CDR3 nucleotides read TGTGCCAGCAGTTCCAACTGGATCCAGCCCCAGCATTTT. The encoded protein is CASSSNWIQPQHF.

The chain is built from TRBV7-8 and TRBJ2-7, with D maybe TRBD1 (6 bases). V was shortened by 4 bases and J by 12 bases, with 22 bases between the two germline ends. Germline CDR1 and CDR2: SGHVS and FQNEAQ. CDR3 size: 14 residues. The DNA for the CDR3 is TGTGCCAGCAGCTCGGGACAAGGGCCCTTCGGGGCGTACTTC. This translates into CASSSGQGPFGAYF.